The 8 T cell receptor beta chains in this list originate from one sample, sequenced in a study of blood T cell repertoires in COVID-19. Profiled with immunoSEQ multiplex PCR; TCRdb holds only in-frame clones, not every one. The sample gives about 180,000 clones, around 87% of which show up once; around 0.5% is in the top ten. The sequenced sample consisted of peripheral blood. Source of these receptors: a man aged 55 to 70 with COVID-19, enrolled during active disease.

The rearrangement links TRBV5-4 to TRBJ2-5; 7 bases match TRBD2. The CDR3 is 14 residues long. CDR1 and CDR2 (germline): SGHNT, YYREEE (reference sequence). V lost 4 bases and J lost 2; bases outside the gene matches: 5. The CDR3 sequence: CASSLRLAQETQYF. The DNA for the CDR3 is TGTGCCAGCAGCCTGAGACTAGCACAAGAGACCCAGTACTTC. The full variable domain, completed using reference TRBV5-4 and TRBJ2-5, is ETGVTQSPTHLIKTRGQQVTLRCSSQSGHNTVSWYQQALGQGPQFIFQYYREEENGRGNFPPRFSGLQFPNYSSELNVNALELDDSALYLCASSLRLAQETQYFGPGTRLLVL.

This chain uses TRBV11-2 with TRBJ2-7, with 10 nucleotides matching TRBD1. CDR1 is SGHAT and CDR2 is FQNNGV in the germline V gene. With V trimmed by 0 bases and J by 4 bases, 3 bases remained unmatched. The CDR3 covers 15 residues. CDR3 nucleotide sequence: TGTGCCAGCAGCTTAGAGCGGGGACAGGGGTACGAGCAGTACTTC. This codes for CASSLERGQGYEQYF.

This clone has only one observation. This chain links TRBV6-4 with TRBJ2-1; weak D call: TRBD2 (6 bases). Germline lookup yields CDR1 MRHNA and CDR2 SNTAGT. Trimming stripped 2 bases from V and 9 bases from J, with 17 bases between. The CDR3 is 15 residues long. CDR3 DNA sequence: TGTGCCAGCAGTGACACTTGGCGGGGCCCTGGTGAGCAGTTCTTC. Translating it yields CASSDTWRGPGEQFF.

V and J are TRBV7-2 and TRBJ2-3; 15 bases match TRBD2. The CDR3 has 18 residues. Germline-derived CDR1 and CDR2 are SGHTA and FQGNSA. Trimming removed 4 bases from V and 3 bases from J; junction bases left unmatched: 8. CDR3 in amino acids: CASSSAGLAGGRTDTQYF. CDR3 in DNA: TGTGCCAGCAGCTCCGCAGGACTAGCGGGGGGGCGGACAGATACGCAGTATTTT.

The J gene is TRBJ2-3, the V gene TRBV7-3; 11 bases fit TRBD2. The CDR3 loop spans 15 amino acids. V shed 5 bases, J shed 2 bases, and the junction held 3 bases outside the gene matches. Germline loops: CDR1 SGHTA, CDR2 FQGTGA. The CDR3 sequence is CASSPSGGPTDTQYF. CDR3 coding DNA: TGTGCCAGCAGCCCTAGCGGGGGGCCCACAGATACGCAGTATTTT.

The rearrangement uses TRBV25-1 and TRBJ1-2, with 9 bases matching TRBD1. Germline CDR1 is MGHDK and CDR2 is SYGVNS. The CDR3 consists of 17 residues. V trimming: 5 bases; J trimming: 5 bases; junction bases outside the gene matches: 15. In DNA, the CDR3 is TGTGCCAGCAGTAACCACGATACAGGGGGCGGTATATATGGCTACACCTTC. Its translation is CASSNHDTGGGIYGYTF.

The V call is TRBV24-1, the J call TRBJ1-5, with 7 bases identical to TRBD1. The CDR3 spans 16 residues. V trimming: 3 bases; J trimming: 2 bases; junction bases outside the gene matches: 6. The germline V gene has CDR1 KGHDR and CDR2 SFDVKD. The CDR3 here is CATSDPFGTGNQPQHF. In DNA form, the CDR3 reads TGTGCCACCAGTGATCCTTTTGGGACAGGCAATCAGCCCCAGCATTTT.

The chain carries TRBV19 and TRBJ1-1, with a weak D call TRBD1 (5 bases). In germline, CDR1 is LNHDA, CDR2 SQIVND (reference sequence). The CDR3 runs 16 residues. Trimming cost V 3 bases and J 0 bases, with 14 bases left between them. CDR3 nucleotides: TGTGCCAGTAGTATCCAGGGAGGACTCATGAACACTGAAGCTTTCTTT. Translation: CASSIQGGLMNTEAFF.